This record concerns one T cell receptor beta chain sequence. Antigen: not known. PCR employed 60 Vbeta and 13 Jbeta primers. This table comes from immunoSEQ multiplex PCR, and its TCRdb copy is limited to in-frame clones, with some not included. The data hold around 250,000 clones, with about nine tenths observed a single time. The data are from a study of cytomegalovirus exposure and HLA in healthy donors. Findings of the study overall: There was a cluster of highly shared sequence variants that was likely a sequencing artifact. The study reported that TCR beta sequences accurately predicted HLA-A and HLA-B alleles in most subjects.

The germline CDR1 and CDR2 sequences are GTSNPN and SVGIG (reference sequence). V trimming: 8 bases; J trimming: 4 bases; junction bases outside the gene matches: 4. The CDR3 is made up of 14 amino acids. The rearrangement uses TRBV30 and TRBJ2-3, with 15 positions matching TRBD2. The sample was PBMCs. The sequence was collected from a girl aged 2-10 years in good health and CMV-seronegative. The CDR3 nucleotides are TGTGCCCGGACTAGCGGGGGGGCGGCAGATACGCAGTATTTT. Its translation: CARTSGGAADTQYF.